The source of this TCR beta chain is a study of identical twins. This CDR3 is built from 14 residues. The germline V gene encodes CDR1 DFQATT and CDR2 SNEGSKA (reference sequence). V lost 3 bases to trimming and J lost 10 bases, with 19 bases between them. TCRdb analysed the 5' RACE reads with MiXCR anew, one entry per CDR3 protein. The data contain approximately 530,000 distinct CDR3 sequences, about 22% of them seen just once; the ten biggest clones take up around 0.5%. This sample also appeared in a second study, on yellow fever vaccine responses in identical twins.

This sequence joins TRBV20-1 and TRBJ2-1, with D possibly TRBD2 on 7 matching bases. Sequenced material: CD4+ T cells sorted from blood. The receptor comes from a woman younger than 35 in good health. The CDR3 bases are TGCAGTGCTAGCTCGGGGGGCCGGGGTAGGGAGCAGTTCTTC. This gives the protein CSASSGGRGREQFF.